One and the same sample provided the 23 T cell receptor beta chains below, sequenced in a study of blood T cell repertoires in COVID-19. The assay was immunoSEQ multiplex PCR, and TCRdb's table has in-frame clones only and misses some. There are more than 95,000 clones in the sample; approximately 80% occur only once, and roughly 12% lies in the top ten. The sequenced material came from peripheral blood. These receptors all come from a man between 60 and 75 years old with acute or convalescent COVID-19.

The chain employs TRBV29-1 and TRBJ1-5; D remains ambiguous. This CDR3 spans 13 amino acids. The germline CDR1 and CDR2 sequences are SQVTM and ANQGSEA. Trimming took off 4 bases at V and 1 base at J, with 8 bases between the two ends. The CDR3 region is CSVGQASNQPQHF. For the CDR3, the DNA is TGCAGCGTTGGCCAGGCGAGCAATCAGCCCCAGCATTTT.

Written as DNA, the CDR3 is TGTGCCAGCAGTTTATCCCCAGGTTTGGGTTCCGTGGACAATGAGCAGTTCTTC. It encodes CASSLSPGLGSVDNEQFF. V gene TRBV28 combines with J gene TRBJ2-1; no firm D call. The CDR3 runs to 18 residues. The germline V gene encodes CDR1 MDHEN and CDR2 SYDVKM. Between the trimmed V and J ends, which lost 1 base and 5 bases, there was a span of 21 bases.

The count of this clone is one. In nucleotides, the CDR3 is TGTGCCAGCAGCTCAGGACAGCTGAACACTGAAGCTTTCTTT. This sequence encodes CASSSGQLNTEAFF. The chain links TRBV7-3 to TRBJ1-1, with D tentatively TRBD1 (6 bases). Deletions cut 4 bases from V and 0 bases from J, with 9 bases between. Germline-derived CDR1 and CDR2 are SGHTA and FQGTGA. This CDR3 comprises 14 residues.

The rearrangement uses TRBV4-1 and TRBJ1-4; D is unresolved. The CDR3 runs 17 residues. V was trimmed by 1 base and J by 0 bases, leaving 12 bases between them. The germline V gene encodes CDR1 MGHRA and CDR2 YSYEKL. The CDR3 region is CASSQVIVAATNEKLFF. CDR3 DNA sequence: TGCGCCAGCAGCCAAGTTATAGTAGCCGCAACTAATGAAAAACTGTTTTTT.

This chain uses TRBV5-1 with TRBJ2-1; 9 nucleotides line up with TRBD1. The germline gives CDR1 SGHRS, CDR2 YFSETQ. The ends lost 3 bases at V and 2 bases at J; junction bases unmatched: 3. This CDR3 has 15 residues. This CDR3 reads CASSWDRAAYNEQFF. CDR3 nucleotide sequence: TGCGCCAGCAGCTGGGACAGGGCCGCCTACAATGAGCAGTTCTTC.

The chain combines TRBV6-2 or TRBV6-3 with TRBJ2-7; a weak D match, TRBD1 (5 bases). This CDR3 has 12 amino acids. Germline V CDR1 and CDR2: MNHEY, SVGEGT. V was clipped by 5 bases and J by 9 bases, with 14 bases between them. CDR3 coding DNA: TGTGCCAGCAGTCCCAGGGTCCGCGGGCAGTACTTC. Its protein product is CASSPRVRGQYF.

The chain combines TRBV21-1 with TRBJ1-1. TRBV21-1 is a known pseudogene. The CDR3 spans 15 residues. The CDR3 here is CASSKLGGENTEAFF. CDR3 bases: TGTGCCAGCAGCAAGCTGGGGGGGGAGAACACTGAAGCTTTCTTT.

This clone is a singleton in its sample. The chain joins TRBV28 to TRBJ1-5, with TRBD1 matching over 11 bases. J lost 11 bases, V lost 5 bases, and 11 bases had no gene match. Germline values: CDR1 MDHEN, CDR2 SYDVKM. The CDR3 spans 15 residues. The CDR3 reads CASSPGQGANTAQHF. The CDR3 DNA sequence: TGTGCCAGCAGTCCCGGACAGGGGGCGAACACGGCCCAGCATTTT.

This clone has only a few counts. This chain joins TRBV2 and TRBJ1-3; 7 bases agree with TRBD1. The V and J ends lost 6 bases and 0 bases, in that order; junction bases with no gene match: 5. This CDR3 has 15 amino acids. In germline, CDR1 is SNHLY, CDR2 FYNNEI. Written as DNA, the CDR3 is TGTGCCAGCAGATCAGACAGGGCCTCTGGAAACACCATATATTTT. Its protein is CASRSDRASGNTIYF.

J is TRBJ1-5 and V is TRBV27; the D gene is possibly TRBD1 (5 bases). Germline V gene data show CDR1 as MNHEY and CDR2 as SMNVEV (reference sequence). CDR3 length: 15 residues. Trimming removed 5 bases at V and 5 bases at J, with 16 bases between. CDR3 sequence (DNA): TGTGCCAGCAGTGTCAGGGTTCCTCGGGATCAGCCCCAGCATTTT. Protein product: CASSVRVPRDQPQHF.

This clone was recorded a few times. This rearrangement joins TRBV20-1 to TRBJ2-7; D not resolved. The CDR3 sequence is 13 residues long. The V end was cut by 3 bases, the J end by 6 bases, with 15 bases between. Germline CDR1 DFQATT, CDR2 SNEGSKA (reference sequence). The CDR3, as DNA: TGCAGTGCTAGTCCTGGTTTTGTCGGCGAGCAGTACTTC. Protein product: CSASPGFVGEQYF.

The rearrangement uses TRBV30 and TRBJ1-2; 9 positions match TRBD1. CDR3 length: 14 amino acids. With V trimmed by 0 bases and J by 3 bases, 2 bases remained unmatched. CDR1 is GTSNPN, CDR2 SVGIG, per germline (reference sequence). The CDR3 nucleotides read TGTGCCTGGAGTGTAACAGGGGGCGACTATGGCTACACCTTC. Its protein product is CAWSVTGGDYGYTF.

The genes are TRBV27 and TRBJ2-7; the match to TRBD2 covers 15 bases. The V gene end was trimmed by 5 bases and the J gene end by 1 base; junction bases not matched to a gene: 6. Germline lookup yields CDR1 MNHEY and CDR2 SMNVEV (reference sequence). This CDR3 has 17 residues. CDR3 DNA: TGTGCCAGCAGTCCGAGGACTAGCGGGAGGGATTCCTACGAGCAGTACTTC. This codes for CASSPRTSGRDSYEQYF.

CDR3 nucleotides: TGTGCCAGCTCTCGAGCCCGGGACAGGGGCCTCTATGGCTACACCTTC. This translates into CASSRARDRGLYGYTF. This chain connects TRBV18 to TRBJ1-2, with 10 bases lining up with TRBD1. Germline CDR1 KGHSH, CDR2 LQKENI. V shed 6 bases, J shed 4 bases, and the junction held 11 bases outside the gene matches. The CDR3 loop spans 16 amino acids.

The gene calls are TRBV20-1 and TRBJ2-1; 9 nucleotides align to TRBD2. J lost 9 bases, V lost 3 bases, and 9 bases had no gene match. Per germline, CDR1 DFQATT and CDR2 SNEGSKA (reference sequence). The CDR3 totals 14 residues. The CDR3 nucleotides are TGCAGTGCTAGTCGGCCTAGCGGGATTGGTGAGCAGTTCTTC. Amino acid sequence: CSASRPSGIGEQFF.

CDR3 loop: CASSRPGGGRSSGNTIYF. The CDR3 DNA sequence: TGTGCCAGCAGCCGCCCTGGGGGAGGTAGAAGCTCTGGAAACACCATATATTTT. The V call is TRBV3-1 (or the pseudogene TRBV3-2), the J call TRBJ1-3, with a possible D match to TRBD1 (5 bases). The CDR3 consists of 18 residues. V was trimmed by 4 bases and J by 0 bases, leaving 19 bases between them. The germline gives CDR1 LGHDT, CDR2 YNNKEL (reference sequence).

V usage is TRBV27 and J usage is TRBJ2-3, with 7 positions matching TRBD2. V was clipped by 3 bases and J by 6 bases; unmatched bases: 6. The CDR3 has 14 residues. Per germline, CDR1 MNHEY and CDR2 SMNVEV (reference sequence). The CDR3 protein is CASSFPAGTDTQYF. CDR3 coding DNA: TGTGCCAGCAGTTTCCCAGCGGGAACGGATACGCAGTATTTT.

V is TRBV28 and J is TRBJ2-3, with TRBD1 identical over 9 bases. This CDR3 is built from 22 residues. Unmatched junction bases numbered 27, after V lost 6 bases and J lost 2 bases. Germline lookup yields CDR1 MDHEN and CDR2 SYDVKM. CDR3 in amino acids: CASRLAFSWDRVSEDITDTQYF. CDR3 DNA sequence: TGTGCCAGCAGACTCGCTTTTTCTTGGGACAGGGTATCAGAGGACATCACAGATACGCAGTATTTT.

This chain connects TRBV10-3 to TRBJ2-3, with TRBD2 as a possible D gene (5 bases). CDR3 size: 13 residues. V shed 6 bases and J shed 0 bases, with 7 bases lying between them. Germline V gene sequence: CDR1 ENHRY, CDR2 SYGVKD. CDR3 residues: CAIRAASTDTQYF. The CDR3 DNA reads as TGTGCCATCAGAGCGGCTAGCACAGATACGCAGTATTTT.

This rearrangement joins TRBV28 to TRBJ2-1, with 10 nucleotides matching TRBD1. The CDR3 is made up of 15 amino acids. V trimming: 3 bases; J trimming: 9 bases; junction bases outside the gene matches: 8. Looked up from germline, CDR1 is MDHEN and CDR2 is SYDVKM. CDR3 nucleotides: TGTGCCAGCAGTTTCACCGGACAGGGGGAACGTGAGCAGTTCTTC. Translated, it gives CASSFTGQGEREQFF. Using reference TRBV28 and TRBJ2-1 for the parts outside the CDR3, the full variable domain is DVKVTQSSRYLVKRTGEKVFLECVQDMDHENMFWYRQDPGLGLRLIYFSYDVKMKEKGDIPEGYSVSREKKERFSLILESASTNQTSMYLCASSFTGQGEREQFFGPGTRLTVL.

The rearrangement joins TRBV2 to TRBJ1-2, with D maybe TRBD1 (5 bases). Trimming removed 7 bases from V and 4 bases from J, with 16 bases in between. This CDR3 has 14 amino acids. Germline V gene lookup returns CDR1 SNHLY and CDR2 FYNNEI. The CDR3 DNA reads TGTGCCAGCACCCCCTCGGGGCGGGGCTATGGCTACACCTTC. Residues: CASTPSGRGYGYTF.

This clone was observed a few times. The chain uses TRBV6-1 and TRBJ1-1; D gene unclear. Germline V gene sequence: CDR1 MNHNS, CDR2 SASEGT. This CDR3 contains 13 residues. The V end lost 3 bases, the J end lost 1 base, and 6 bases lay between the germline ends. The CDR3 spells CASSDGPNTEAFF. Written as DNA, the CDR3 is TGTGCCAGCAGTGATGGGCCGAACACTGAAGCTTTCTTT.

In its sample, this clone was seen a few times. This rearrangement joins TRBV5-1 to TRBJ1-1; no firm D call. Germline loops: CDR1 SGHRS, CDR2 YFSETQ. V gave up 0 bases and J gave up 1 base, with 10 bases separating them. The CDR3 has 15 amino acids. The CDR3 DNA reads TGCGCCAGCAGCTTGGTGGGGAGGACGAACACTGAAGCTTTCTTT. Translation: CASSLVGRTNTEAFF.